A selection of T cell receptor beta chains follows, all from one sample in a study of blood T cells in healthy people across ages. TCRdb called the 5' RACE reads again in MiXCR, with one record for every CDR3 protein. Of 800,000 to 900,000 distinct CDR3 sequences in the sample, 55% to 65% are singletons; the top ten hold 28%. Input material: blood. The receptors stem from a man younger than 45 in good health. Each CDR3 is given with its conserved first and last residue. A D gene is named only where the DNA matches it firmly. The listing skips clone size in some rows; elsewhere it reads once, few, many or a size class.

abundance: NA; d_gene: NA; v_gene: TRBV7-8; j_gene: TRBJ1-1; CDR3aa: CASTGQSMNTEAFF; CDR3nt: TGTGCCAGCACCGGACAGTCGATGAACACTGAAGCTTTCTTT
abundance: few; d_gene: NA; v_gene: TRBV5-8; j_gene: TRBJ2-4; CDR3aa: CASSLEHVHIQYF; CDR3nt: TGTGCCAGCAGCTTAGAACATGTGCACATTCAGTACTTC
abundance: NA; d_gene: TRBD1; v_gene: TRBV12-3/TRBV12-4; j_gene: TRBJ2-7; CDR3aa: CASTVGTGGGEQYF; CDR3nt: TGTGCCAGCACGGTTGGAACAGGGGGCGGCGAGCAGTACTTC
abundance: NA; d_gene: NA; v_gene: TRBV27; j_gene: TRBJ2-4; CDR3aa: CASSPQMRGEQYF; CDR3nt: TGTGCCAGCAGCCCCCAGATGCGGGGTGAGCAGTACTTC
abundance: NA; d_gene: NA; v_gene: TRBV15; j_gene: TRBJ2-2; CDR3aa: CATSRTRAGWTGELFF; CDR3nt: TGTGCCACCAGCAGGACCCGGGCAGGGTGGACCGGGGAGCTGTTTTTT
abundance: NA; d_gene: NA; v_gene: TRBV25-1; j_gene: TRBJ2-5; CDR3aa: CASSPLAWGEQYF; CDR3nt: TGTGCCAGCAGTCCTTTGGCCTGGGGGGAGCAGTACTTC
abundance: NA; d_gene: NA; v_gene: TRBV28; j_gene: TRBJ2-7; CDR3aa: CASSFQGYTYEQYF; CDR3nt: TGTGCCAGCAGTTTCCAGGGCTATACCTACGAGCAGTACTTC
abundance: few; d_gene: TRBD1; v_gene: TRBV9; j_gene: TRBJ1-2; CDR3aa: CASSVDGTGYYGYTF; CDR3nt: TGTGCCAGCAGCGTAGACGGGACAGGGTATTATGGCTACACCTTC
abundance: NA; d_gene: NA; v_gene: TRBV9; j_gene: TRBJ1-4; CDR3aa: CASSAPGVQNEKLFF; CDR3nt: TGTGCCAGCAGCGCCCCCGGGGTCCAGAATGAAAAACTGTTTTTT
abundance: once; d_gene: TRBD1; v_gene: TRBV15; j_gene: TRBJ1-4; CDR3aa: CATSRHGTGDEKLFF; CDR3nt: TGTGCCACCAGCAGACACGGGACAGGGGATGAAAAACTGTTTTTT
abundance: NA; d_gene: TRBD1; v_gene: TRBV12-3/TRBV12-4; j_gene: TRBJ2-1; CDR3aa: CASSPSTGANSYNEQFF; CDR3nt: TGTGCCAGCAGTCCCTCGACAGGGGCGAACTCCTACAATGAGCAGTTCTTC
abundance: once; d_gene: NA; v_gene: TRBV3-1; j_gene: TRBJ1-1; CDR3aa: CASSQEPRDTYEAFF; CDR3nt: TGTGCCAGCAGCCAAGAGCCCCGGGACACCTATGAAGCTTTCTTT
abundance: few; d_gene: TRBD1; v_gene: TRBV28; j_gene: TRBJ2-1; CDR3aa: CAISGAGTGLNEQFF; CDR3nt: TGTGCCATCAGTGGCGCCGGGACAGGGCTCAATGAGCAGTTCTTC
abundance: NA; d_gene: NA; v_gene: TRBV9; j_gene: TRBJ2-1; CDR3aa: CASSDGGAHEQFF; CDR3nt: TGTGCCAGCAGCGATGGGGGGGCACATGAGCAGTTCTTC
abundance: NA; d_gene: NA; v_gene: TRBV7-2; j_gene: TRBJ2-7; CDR3aa: CASSFFRAEQYF; CDR3nt: TGTGCCAGCAGCTTCTTCCGGGCGGAGCAGTACTTC
abundance: NA; d_gene: NA; v_gene: TRBV9; j_gene: TRBJ2-5; CDR3aa: CASSPGRTRVSQYF; CDR3nt: TGTGCCAGCAGCCCCGGACGGACCCGAGTATCGCAGTACTTC
abundance: NA; d_gene: TRBD2; v_gene: TRBV7-3; j_gene: TRBJ2-1; CDR3aa: CASSLASGGYNSYNEQFF; CDR3nt: TGTGCCAGCAGCTTGGCTAGCGGGGGGTACAACTCCTACAATGAGCAGTTCTTC
abundance: NA; d_gene: NA; v_gene: TRBV2; j_gene: TRBJ2-7; CDR3aa: CASSENTGAVSYEQYF; CDR3nt: TGTGCCAGCAGTGAAAATACGGGTGCTGTCTCCTACGAGCAGTACTTC
abundance: few; d_gene: TRBD1; v_gene: TRBV25-1; j_gene: TRBJ2-7; CDR3aa: CASSVTGGRYEQYF; CDR3nt: TGTGCCAGCAGTGTTACAGGGGGCAGATACGAGCAGTACTTC
abundance: NA; d_gene: NA; v_gene: TRBV29-1; j_gene: TRBJ2-7; CDR3aa: CSAAIQGRPSEQYF; CDR3nt: TGCAGCGCCGCAATCCAGGGGCGACCTTCCGAGCAGTACTTC
abundance: few; d_gene: NA; v_gene: TRBV7-9; j_gene: TRBJ2-7; CDR3aa: CASSLYDSGTYEQYF; CDR3nt: TGTGCCAGCAGCTTATATGATTCAGGGACCTACGAGCAGTACTTC
abundance: NA; d_gene: NA; v_gene: TRBV20-1; j_gene: TRBJ2-1; CDR3aa: CSARVPGRSNEQFF; CDR3nt: TGCAGTGCTAGAGTTCCAGGTCGCAGCAATGAGCAGTTCTTC